The next 10 T cell receptor beta chains were all read from a single sample in a study of CD8+ T cells in alopecia areata. RNA extraction and reverse transcription yielded cDNA as sequencing template. Sequencing was performed with immunoSEQ multiplex PCR; in TCRdb, only in-frame clones are kept and a portion is missing. The table records about 69,000 clones, roughly three fifths of them present only once. The material sequenced was CD8+ T cells sorted from blood, taken at week 0. The receptors were sampled from a human donor with alopecia areata.

This chain connects TRBV14 to TRBJ1-2, with no clear D. CDR1 is SGHDN and CDR2 is FVKESK in the germline V gene. The V gene lost 1 base and the J gene lost 3 bases, with 9 bases spanning the gap. The CDR3 has 14 amino acids. The CDR3 DNA follows: TGTGCCAGCAGCCAAGTGGGAGGGTACTATGGCTACACCTTC. It translates to CASSQVGGYYGYTF.

V usage is TRBV23-1 and J usage is TRBJ2-5; 7 bases are a match to TRBD1. TRBV23-1 is assigned to the ORF class and has an uncertain function. V was pared by 6 bases and J by 1 base, with 2 bases of the junction left unmatched. There are 13 residues in the CDR3. The CDR3 is CASSRDSQETQYF. The CDR3 DNA reads as TGCGCCAGCAGCAGGGACAGCCAAGAGACCCAGTACTTC.

This clone was counted a few times. J is TRBJ2-1 and V is TRBV29-1, with a possible D match to TRBD1 (6 bases). The length of the CDR3 is 11 residues. Germline lookup yields CDR1 SQVTM and CDR2 ANQGSEA. The V and J ends lost 2 bases and 7 bases respectively, with 6 bases between them. CDR3 in amino acids: CSVERGNEQFF. The CDR3 nucleotides are TGCAGCGTTGAAAGGGGGAATGAGCAGTTCTTC.

The chain recombines TRBV30 with TRBJ2-1, with TRBD2 matching over 9 bases. J lost 7 bases, V lost 0 bases, and 4 bases had no gene match. This CDR3 is built from 14 residues. Germline values: CDR1 GTSNPN, CDR2 SVGIG (reference sequence). The CDR3 sequence: CAWSVGAGGNEQFF. In nucleotides, the CDR3 is TGTGCCTGGAGTGTAGGGGCGGGAGGGAATGAGCAGTTCTTC.

The gene calls are TRBV7-8 and TRBJ2-1; D is unresolved. Trimming pared 4 bases from V and 4 bases from J, leaving 8 bases between. Germline values: CDR1 SGHVS, CDR2 FQNEAQ. This CDR3 is built from 13 residues. CDR3 DNA sequence: TGTGCCAGCAGCTGGTCCGGGTACAATGAGCAGTTCTTC. Protein: CASSWSGYNEQFF.

The chain links TRBV9 to TRBJ1-2, with 7 nucleotides matching TRBD1. The germline V gene encodes CDR1 SGDLS and CDR2 YYNGEE. The CDR3 totals 15 residues. The V gene end was trimmed by 3 bases and the J gene end by 4 bases; junction bases not matched to a gene: 9. Here the CDR3 DNA reads TGTGCCAGCAGCGACCGGGACAGTGAGAGCTATGGCTACACCTTC. Its translation: CASSDRDSESYGYTF.

This chain joins TRBV9 and TRBJ2-1, with D uncertain. Deletions cut 4 bases from V and 11 bases from J, with 13 bases between. This CDR3 is 12 amino acids long. In germline, CDR1 is SGDLS, CDR2 YYNGEE. The CDR3 nucleotides read TGTGCCAGCAGCACCCCCCTTTCCCAGCAGTTCTTC. It yields the protein CASSTPLSQQFF.

The rearrangement links TRBV4-1 to TRBJ2-7; weak D call: TRBD1 (5 bases). V was clipped by 0 bases and J by 1 base, with 7 bases between them. Germline V gene data show CDR1 as MGHRA and CDR2 as YSYEKL. CDR3 length: 14 residues. This CDR3 reads CASSQDQGSYEQYF. CDR3 DNA: TGCGCCAGCAGCCAAGATCAGGGATCCTACGAGCAGTACTTC.

The chain uses TRBV5-1 and TRBJ2-1, with D possibly being TRBD1 or TRBD2 (6 bases each). Germline CDR1 and CDR2: SGHRS and YFSETQ. V shed 4 bases and J shed 1 base, with 18 bases lying between them. This CDR3 contains 17 residues. In DNA, the CDR3 is TGCGCCAGCAGCCGGGGGCTGCGGGACCCGTCCTACAATGAGCAGTTCTTC. Translation gives CASSRGLRDPSYNEQFF.

The chain employs TRBV4-2 and TRBJ2-1; TRBD2 matches 12 bases. This CDR3 spans 14 amino acids. The J segment lost 6 bases and the V segment lost 8 bases, leaving 5 bases of the junction unmatched. Germline V lookup: CDR1 LGHNA, CDR2 YNFKEQ. The CDR3 DNA reads TGTGCCAGCCGACTAGCGGGAGAAGGCAATGAGCAGTTCTTC. The encoded protein is CASRLAGEGNEQFF.